This TCR beta chain derives from a study of blood T cell repertoires in COVID-19. Study at large: Samples representing acute and convalescent COVID-19 were sourced from the United States, Italy and Spain.

TCRdb keeps only in-frame clones here, not all; method: immunoSEQ multiplex PCR. The sample has over 250,000 clones, around 90% seen once. This clone was seen only once. Looked up from germline, CDR1 is SGHRS and CDR2 is YFSETQ. The CDR3 is 13 residues long. The V and J ends lost 4 bases and 9 bases respectively, with 14 bases between them. Sample: peripheral blood. The receptor was isolated from a young woman with acute or convalescent COVID-19. This chain links TRBV5-1 with TRBJ2-1; perhaps TRBD2 as D (5 bases). The CDR3 sequence: CASSAIPRGEQFF. CDR3 bases: TGCGCCAGCAGCGCGATTCCCCGGGGTGAGCAGTTCTTC. The full variable domain, rest sourced from reference TRBV5-1 and TRBJ2-1, is KAGVTQTPRYLIKTRGQQVTLSCSPISGHRSVSWYQQTPGQGLQFLFEYFSETQRNKGNFPGRFSGRQFSNSRSEMNVSTLELGDSALYLCASSAIPRGEQFFGPGTRLTVL.